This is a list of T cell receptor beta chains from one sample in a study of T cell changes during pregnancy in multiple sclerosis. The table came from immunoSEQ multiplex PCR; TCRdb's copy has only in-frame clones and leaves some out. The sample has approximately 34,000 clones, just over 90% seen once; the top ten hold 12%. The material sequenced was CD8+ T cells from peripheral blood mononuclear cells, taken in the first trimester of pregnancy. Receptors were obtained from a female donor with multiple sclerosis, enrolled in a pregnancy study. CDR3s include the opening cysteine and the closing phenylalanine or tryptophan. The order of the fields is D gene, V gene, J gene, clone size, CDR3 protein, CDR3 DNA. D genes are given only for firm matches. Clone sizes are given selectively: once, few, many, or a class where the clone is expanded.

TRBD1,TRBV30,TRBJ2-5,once,CAWSEGAGGVLETQYF,TGTGCCTGGAGTGAGGGGGCAGGGGGCGTGTTAGAGACCCAGTACTTC
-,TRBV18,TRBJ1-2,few,CASSPRQPYGYTF,TGTGCCAGCTCGCCTCGACAGCCTTACGGCTACACCTTC
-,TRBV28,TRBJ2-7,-,CASSLQGYEQYF,TGTGCCAGCAGCCTACAGGGCTACGAGCAGTACTTC
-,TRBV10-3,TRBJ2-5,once,CAISENLDGETQYF,TGTGCCATCAGTGAGAACCTAGACGGGGAGACCCAGTACTTC
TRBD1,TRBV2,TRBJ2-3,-,CASSIPGQEIWADTQYF,TGTGCCAGCAGTATACCGGGACAGGAGATCTGGGCAGATACGCAGTATTTT
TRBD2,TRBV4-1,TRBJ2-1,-,CASSQGIIAGEQFF,TGCGCCAGCAGCCAGGGTATCATAGCGGGTGAGCAGTTCTTC
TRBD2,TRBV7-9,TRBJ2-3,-,CASSFGPGLAPDTQYF,TGTGCCAGCAGCTTTGGCCCGGGACTAGCCCCAGATACGCAGTATTTT
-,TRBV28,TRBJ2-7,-,CASSFRPSRSYEQYF,TGTGCCAGCAGTTTCCGGCCAAGCAGGTCCTACGAGCAGTACTTC
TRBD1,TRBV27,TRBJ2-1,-,CASSLLDRGLDEQFF,TGTGCCAGCAGTTTATTGGACAGGGGGCTCGATGAGCAGTTCTTC
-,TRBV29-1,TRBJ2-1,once,CSLERGGYNEQFF,TGCAGCCTTGAGAGAGGGGGATACAATGAGCAGTTCTTC
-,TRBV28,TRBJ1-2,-,CASSLRGSRGYTF,TGTGCCAGCAGTTTACGGGGAAGTAGGGGCTACACCTTC
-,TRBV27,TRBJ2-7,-,CASSYDSAYEQYF,TGTGCCAGCAGTTATGACAGCGCCTACGAGCAGTACTTC
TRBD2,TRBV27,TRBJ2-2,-,CASSSGLAGGPSGELFF,TGTGCCAGCAGTTCGGGACTAGCGGGAGGGCCGTCCGGGGAGCTGTTTTTT
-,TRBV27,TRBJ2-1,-,CASSLGRDYEQFF,TGTGCCAGCAGTTTGGGCAGGGACTATGAGCAGTTCTTC
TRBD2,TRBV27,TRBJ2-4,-,CASSLGGDKNIQYF,TGTGCCAGCAGTTTAGGGGGGGACAAAAACATTCAGTACTTC
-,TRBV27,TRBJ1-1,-,CASSKTGNTEAFF,TGTGCCAGCAGCAAGACAGGAAACACTGAAGCTTTCTTT
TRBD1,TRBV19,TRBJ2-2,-,CASSLQGQTGELFF,TGTGCCAGTAGTTTACAGGGGCAGACCGGGGAGCTGTTTTTT
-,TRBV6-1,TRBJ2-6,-,CASSEWMGGQISGANVLTF,TGTGCCAGCAGTGAATGGATGGGAGGACAAATCTCTGGGGCCAACGTCCTGACTTTC